These T cell receptor beta chains were read from a single sample in a study of T cell repertoires in ileal Crohn's disease. The data were produced by immunoSEQ multiplex PCR, yet TCRdb's version contains in-frame clones alone and is incomplete. The sample shows roughly 6,000 clones, more than 75% of them seen only once. Input material: ileal tissue. These receptors came from an adult with Crohn's disease. Each CDR3 is given with its conserved first and last residue. D genes are given only for firm matches. Some rows have no size entry. The others give once, few or many, or a class for an expanded clone.

clone_size,j_call,d_call,v_call,cdr3_aa,cdr3_nt
once,TRBJ2-1,-,TRBV5-6,CASRKGGGLHNEQFF,TGTGCCAGCAGAAAAGGAGGTGGGCTCCACAATGAGCAGTTCTTC
-,TRBJ1-5,-,TRBV2,CASSEMGYSNQPQHF,TGTGCCAGCAGTGAAATGGGCTATAGCAATCAGCCCCAGCATTTT
-,TRBJ2-3,-,TRBV5-8,CASSFPADRYTDTQYF,TGTGCCAGCAGCTTCCCCGCGGACAGATACACAGATACGCAGTATTTT
-,TRBJ2-2,TRBD1,TRBV9,CASSVSGTGYTGELFF,TGTGCCAGCAGCGTATCTGGGACAGGTTACACCGGGGAGCTGTTTTTT
-,TRBJ1-5,TRBD1,TRBV2,CASNRDRGAHQPQHF,TGTGCCAGCAACAGGGACAGGGGTGCTCACCAGCCCCAGCATTTT
-,TRBJ2-2,TRBD2,TRBV11-2,CASSPQGLTSGRRELFF,TGTGCCAGCAGCCCGCAGGGGCTTACTAGCGGGAGGCGGGAGCTGTTTTTT
-,TRBJ2-7,TRBD2,TRBV7-2,CASSLVAGVYEQYF,TGTGCCAGCAGCTTAGTAGCGGGAGTCTACGAGCAGTACTTC
-,TRBJ1-1,-,TRBV5-1,CASSFSGNTEAFF,TGCGCCAGCAGCTTTTCAGGAAACACTGAAGCTTTCTTT
-,TRBJ2-2,-,TRBV27,CASSFRGNTGELFF,TGTGCCAGCAGTTTTCGCGGAAACACCGGGGAGCTGTTTTTT
few,TRBJ2-1,TRBD2,TRBV19,CASSSGTSLGQFF,TGTGCCAGTAGTTCAGGGACTAGCTTGGGGCAGTTCTTC
-,TRBJ2-2,-,TRBV1,CTSSQDPASNRGAVF,TGCACCAGCAGCCAAGATCCGGCTTCTAACCGGGGAGCTGTTTTT
few,TRBJ2-3,TRBD2,TRBV10-1,CASSITGGPQDTQYF,TGCGCCAGCAGTATAACGGGAGGGCCTCAAGATACGCAGTATTTT
-,TRBJ2-2,-,TRBV7-3,CATRIKPNTGELFF,TGTGCCACCAGAATAAAGCCGAACACCGGGGAGCTGTTTTTT
-,TRBJ2-2,-,TRBV7-3,CASSLKPRDTPNTGELFF,TGTGCCAGCAGCTTAAAACCCCGGGACACGCCGAACACCGGGGAGCTGTTTTTT
-,TRBJ2-7,TRBD2,TRBV10-2,CASMGLAGVPFNYEQYF,TGCGCCAGCATGGGACTAGCGGGAGTCCCATTCAACTACGAGCAGTACTTC
once,TRBJ2-6,TRBD1,TRBV7-7,CASSSGGPGANVLTF,TGTGCCAGCAGTTCAGGGGGACCTGGGGCCAACGTCCTGACTTTC
-,TRBJ2-2,TRBD1,TRBV12-5,CASGLRQGYTGELFF,TGTGCTAGTGGTCTGCGACAGGGATACACCGGGGAGCTGTTTTTT
-,TRBJ2-5,TRBD1,TRBV5-1,CASSGTGSGETQYF,TGCGCCAGCTCCGGGACAGGGTCGGGGGAGACCCAGTACTTC
-,TRBJ1-5,TRBD1,TRBV2,CASSGDVVRGPDQPQHF,TGTGCCAGCAGTGGGGATGTTGTGAGGGGGCCAGATCAGCCCCAGCATTTT
-,TRBJ1-1,-,TRBV5-1,CASSSGQNTEAFF,TGCGCCAGCAGCTCGGGACAGAACACTGAAGCTTTCTTT
-,TRBJ1-1,-,TRBV19,CASSIGQNTEAFF,TGTGCCAGTAGTATAGGGCAGAACACTGAAGCTTTCTTT
-,TRBJ2-7,-,TRBV15,CATSRGRGGSYEQYF,TGTGCCACCAGCAGAGGGAGGGGGGGCTCCTACGAGCAGTACTTC
-,TRBJ1-2,TRBD1,TRBV19,CASSSTTGGLYGYTF,TGTGCCAGTAGTTCCACGACAGGGGGACTCTATGGCTACACCTTC
-,TRBJ2-7,TRBD1,TRBV28,CASSETGLSDEQYF,TGTGCCAGCAGCGAGACAGGGCTGTCGGACGAGCAGTACTTC
-,TRBJ2-6,-,TRBV28,CASSFGDNSGANVLTF,TGTGCCAGCAGTTTCGGGGACAACTCTGGGGCCAACGTCCTGACTTTC
-,TRBJ2-1,TRBD1,TRBV5-1,CASSLAVTGNNEQFF,TGCGCCAGCAGCTTGGCAGTGACAGGGAACAATGAGCAGTTCTTC
-,TRBJ1-1,-,TRBV4-3,CASSQIGNTEAFF,TGCGCCAGCAGCCAAATCGGGAACACTGAAGCTTTCTTT
-,TRBJ2-7,TRBD2,TRBV28,CASSLKIGDYSIESSYEQYF,TGTGCCAGCAGTTTAAAAATCGGGGACTACTCCATAGAAAGCTCCTACGAGCAGTACTTC
-,TRBJ2-7,-,TRBV4-1,CASSQDAASLREQYF,TGCGCCAGCAGCCAAGATGCAGCTAGCCTACGAGAGCAGTACTTC
-,TRBJ2-3,TRBD2,TRBV19,CASSVGTRRDTQYF,TGTGCCAGTAGTGTTGGGACTAGAAGGGATACGCAGTATTTT
-,TRBJ2-6,-,TRBV7-7,CASVPQSRANVLTF,TGTGCCAGCGTGCCACAAAGTCGGGCCAACGTCCTGACTTTC
-,TRBJ2-5,-,TRBV29-1,CSVEEFGPIQETQYF,TGCAGCGTTGAAGAGTTTGGGCCCATCCAAGAGACCCAGTACTTC
-,TRBJ2-5,-,TRBV27,CASSLIRGRAETQYF,TGTGCCAGCAGTTTAATTCGGGGGAGAGCGGAGACCCAGTACTTC